This TCR beta chain was obtained from a study of T cell repertoires in cytomegalovirus infection. Overall study findings and caveats: There were carriers of CMV plus the relevant HLA, and cumulative public TCR beta family frequency identified them. Clonotype analysis showed dominance of the ex vivo response by HLA-C-restricted CMV-specific TCR beta clonotypes.

Deletions cut 0 bases from V and 2 bases from J, with 11 bases between. The CDR3 extends over 15 amino acids. CDR1 and CDR2 (germline): SEHNR, FQNEAQ (reference sequence). In this sample, this clonotype turned up many times. The antigen is undetermined. TCRdb reanalysed the reads using MiXCR and keeps one entry per CDR3 protein. The sample records some 220,000 distinct CDR3 sequences, roughly 6.5% being singletons. The sequenced sample consisted of PBMCs. The source is a human donor in good health (CMV status not recorded). Some clones in this sample may be carry-over from other donors' samples. The chain couples TRBV7-9 to TRBJ2-7, with a tentative D call TRBD1 (5 bases). The CDR3 spells CASSLARVRTYEQYF. CDR3 in DNA: TGTGCCAGCAGCTTAGCCAGGGTGAGGACCTACGAGCAGTACTTC.